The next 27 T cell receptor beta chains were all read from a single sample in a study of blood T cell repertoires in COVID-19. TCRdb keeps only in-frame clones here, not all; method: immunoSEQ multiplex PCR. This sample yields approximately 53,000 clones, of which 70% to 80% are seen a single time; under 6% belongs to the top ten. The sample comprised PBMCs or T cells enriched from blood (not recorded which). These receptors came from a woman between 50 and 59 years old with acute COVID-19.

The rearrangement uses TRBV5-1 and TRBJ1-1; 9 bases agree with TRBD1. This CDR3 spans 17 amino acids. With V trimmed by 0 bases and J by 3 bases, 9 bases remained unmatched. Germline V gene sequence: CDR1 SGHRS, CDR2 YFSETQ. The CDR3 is CASSLEGQGLGDTEAFF. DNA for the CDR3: TGCGCCAGCAGCTTGGAGGGACAGGGCCTCGGGGACACTGAAGCTTTCTTT.

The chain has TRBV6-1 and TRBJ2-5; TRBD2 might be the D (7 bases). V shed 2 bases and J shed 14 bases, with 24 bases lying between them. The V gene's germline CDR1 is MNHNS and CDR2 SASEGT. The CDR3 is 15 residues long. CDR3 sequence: CASSESHGGRGLLYF. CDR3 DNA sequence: TGTGCCAGCAGTGAATCGCATGGAGGGCGGGGGCTTCTTTACTTC.

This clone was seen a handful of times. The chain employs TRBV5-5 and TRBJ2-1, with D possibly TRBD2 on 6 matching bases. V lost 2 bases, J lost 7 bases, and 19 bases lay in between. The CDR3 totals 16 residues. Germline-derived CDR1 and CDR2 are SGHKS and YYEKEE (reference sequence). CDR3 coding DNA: TGTGCCAGCAGCTTCACCCGCGGGGTCCTAGGAAATGAGCAGTTCTTC. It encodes CASSFTRGVLGNEQFF.

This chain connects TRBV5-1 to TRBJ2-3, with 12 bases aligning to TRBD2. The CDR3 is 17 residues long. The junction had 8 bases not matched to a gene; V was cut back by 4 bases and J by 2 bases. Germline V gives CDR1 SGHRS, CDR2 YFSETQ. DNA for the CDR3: TGCGCCAGCAGCCCGCAACTAGCGGGGGGTCTCACAGATACGCAGTATTTT. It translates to CASSPQLAGGLTDTQYF.

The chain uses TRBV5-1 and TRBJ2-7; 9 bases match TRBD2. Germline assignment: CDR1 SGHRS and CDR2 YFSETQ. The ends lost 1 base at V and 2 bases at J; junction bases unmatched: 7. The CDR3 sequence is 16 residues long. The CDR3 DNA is TGCGCCAGCAGCTTGATAGCGGGGGCCACGCCCTACGAGCAGTACTTC. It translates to CASSLIAGATPYEQYF.

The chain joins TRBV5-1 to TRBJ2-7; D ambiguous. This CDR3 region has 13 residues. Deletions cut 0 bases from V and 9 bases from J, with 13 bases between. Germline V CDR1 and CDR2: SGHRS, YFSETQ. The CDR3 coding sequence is TGCGCCAGCAGCTTGGAAGCAGGCGATGGGCAGTACTTC. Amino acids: CASSLEAGDGQYF.

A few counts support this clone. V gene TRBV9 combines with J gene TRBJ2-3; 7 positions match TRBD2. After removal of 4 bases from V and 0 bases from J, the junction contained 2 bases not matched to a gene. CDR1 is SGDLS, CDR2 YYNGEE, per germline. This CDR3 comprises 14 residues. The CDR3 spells CASSTAGSTDTQYF. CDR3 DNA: TGTGCCAGCAGCACAGCGGGGAGCACAGATACGCAGTATTTT.

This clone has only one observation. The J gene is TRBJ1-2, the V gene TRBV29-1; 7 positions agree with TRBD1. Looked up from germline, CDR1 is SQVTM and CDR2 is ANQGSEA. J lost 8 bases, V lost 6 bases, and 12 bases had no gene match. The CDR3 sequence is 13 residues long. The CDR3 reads CSVGQQRGEGYTF. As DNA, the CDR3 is TGCAGCGTGGGACAGCAGAGGGGTGAGGGCTACACCTTC.

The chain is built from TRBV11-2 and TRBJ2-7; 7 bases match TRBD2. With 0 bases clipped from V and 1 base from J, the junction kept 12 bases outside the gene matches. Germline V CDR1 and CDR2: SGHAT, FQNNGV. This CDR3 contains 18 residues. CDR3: CASSLDLYGGGPSYEQYF. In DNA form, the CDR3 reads TGTGCCAGCAGCTTAGATCTCTACGGCGGGGGTCCTTCCTACGAGCAGTACTTC.

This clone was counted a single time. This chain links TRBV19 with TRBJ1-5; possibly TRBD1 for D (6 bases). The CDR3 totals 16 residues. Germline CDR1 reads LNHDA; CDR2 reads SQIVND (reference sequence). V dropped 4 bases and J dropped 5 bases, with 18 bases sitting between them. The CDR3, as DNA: TGTGCCAGTAGTACACTTACAGGGTCCCTACATCAGCCCCAGCATTTT. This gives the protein CASSTLTGSLHQPQHF.

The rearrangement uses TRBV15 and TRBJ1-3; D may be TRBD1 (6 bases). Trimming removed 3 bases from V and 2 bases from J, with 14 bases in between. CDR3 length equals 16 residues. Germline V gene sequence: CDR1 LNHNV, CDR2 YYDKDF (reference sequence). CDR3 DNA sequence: TGTGCCACCAGCAGGGACTTTGGACAGACTGGAAACACCATATATTTT. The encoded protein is CATSRDFGQTGNTIYF.

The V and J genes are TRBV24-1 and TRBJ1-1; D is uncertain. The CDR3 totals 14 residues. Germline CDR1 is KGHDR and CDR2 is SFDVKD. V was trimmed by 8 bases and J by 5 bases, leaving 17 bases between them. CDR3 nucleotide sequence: TGTGCCACCAAAGGAGAAGGCGGTGGGACTGAAGCTTTCTTT. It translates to CATKGEGGGTEAFF.

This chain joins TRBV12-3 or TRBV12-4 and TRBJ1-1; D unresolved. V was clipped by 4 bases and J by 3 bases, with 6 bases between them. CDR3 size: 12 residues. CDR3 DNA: TGTGCCAGCAGTTCAGAAGACACTGAAGCTTTCTTT. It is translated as CASSSEDTEAFF.

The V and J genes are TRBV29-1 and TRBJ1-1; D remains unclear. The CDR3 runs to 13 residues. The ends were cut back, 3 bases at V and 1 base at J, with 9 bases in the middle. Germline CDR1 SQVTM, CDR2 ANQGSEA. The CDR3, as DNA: TGCAGCGTTGATAAGCGTACGAACACTGAAGCTTTCTTT. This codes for CSVDKRTNTEAFF.

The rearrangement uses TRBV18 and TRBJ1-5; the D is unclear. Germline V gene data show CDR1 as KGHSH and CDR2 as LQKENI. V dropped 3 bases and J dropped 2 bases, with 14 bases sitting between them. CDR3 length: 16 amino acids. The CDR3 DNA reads TGTGCCAGCTCACCGGGAGGCCCTGCTCGCAATCAGCCCCAGCATTTT. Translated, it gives CASSPGGPARNQPQHF.

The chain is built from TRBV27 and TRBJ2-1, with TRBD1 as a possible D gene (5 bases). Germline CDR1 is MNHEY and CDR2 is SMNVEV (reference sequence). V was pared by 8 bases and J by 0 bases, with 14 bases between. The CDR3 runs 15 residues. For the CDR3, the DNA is TGTGCCAGCGCTTCAGGGCCGGGCTCCTACAATGAGCAGTTCTTC. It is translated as CASASGPGSYNEQFF.

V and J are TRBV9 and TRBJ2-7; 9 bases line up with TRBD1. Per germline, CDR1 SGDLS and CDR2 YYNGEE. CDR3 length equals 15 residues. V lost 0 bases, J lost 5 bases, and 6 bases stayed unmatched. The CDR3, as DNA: TGTGCCAGCAGCGTAGGAGGGACAGGGAAGGACGAGCAGTACTTC. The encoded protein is CASSVGGTGKDEQYF.

The CDR3 reads CASSFRGADEQFF. The CDR3 bases are TGCGCCAGCAGCTTCCGGGGGGCCGATGAGCAGTTCTTC. This chain links TRBV5-1 with TRBJ2-1, with TRBD2 as a possible D gene (7 bases). CDR1 and CDR2 from the germline V gene are SGHRS and YFSETQ. Trimming stripped 2 bases from V and 8 bases from J, with 11 bases between. The CDR3 loop spans 13 amino acids.

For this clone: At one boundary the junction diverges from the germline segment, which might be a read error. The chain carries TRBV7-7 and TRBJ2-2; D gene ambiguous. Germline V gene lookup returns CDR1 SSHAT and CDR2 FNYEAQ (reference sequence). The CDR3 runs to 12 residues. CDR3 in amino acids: CASSPPGGELFF. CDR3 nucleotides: TGTGCTAGCAGCCCCCCGGGCGGGGAGCTGTTTTTT. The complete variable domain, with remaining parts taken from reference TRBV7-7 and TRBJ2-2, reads GAGVSQSPRYKVTKRGQDVTLRCDPISSHATLYWYQQALGQGPEFLTYFNYEAQPDKSGLPSDRFSAERPEGSISTLTIQRTEQRDSAMYRCASSPPGGELFFGEGSRLTVL.

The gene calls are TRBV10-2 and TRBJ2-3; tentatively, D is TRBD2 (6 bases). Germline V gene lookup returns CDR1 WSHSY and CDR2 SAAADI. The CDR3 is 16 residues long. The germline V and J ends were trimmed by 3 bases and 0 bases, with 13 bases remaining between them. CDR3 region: CASSESGGASTDTQYF. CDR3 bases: TGCGCCAGCAGTGAATCCGGGGGTGCCAGCACAGATACGCAGTATTTT.

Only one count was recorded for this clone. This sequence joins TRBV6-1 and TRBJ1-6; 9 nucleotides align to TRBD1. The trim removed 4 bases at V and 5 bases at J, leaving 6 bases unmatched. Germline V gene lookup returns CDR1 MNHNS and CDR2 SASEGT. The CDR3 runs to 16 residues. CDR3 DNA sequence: TGTGCCAGCAGTGCCTCCGGGACAGGGAATAATTCACCCCTCCACTTT. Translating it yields CASSASGTGNNSPLHF.

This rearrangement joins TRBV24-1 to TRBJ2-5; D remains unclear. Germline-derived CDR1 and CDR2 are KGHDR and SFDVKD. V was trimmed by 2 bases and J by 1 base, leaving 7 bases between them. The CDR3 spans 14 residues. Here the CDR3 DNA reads TGTGCCACCAGTGATTCGCGCCCCCAAGAGACCCAGTACTTC. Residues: CATSDSRPQETQYF.

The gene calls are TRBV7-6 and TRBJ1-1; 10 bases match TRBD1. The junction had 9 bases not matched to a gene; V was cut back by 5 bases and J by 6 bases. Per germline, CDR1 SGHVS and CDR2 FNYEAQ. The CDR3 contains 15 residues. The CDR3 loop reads CASSPTIDRGPEAFF. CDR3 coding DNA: TGTGCCAGCAGCCCTACTATCGACAGGGGGCCTGAAGCTTTCTTT.

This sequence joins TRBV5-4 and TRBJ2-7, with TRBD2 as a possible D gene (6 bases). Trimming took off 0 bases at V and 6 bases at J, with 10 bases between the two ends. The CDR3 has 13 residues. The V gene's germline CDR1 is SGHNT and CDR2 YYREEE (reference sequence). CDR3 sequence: CASSLGRGLEQYF. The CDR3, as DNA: TGTGCCAGCAGCTTGGGGCGGGGACTCGAGCAGTACTTC.

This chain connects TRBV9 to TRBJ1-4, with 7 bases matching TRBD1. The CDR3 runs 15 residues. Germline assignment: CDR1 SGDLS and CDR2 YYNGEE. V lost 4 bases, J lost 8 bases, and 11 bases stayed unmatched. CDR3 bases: TGTGCCAGCAGCCCCCAGGACAGGTTGAACGAAAAACTGTTTTTT. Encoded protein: CASSPQDRLNEKLFF. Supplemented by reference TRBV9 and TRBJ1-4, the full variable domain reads DSGVTQTPKHLITATGQRVTLRCSPRSGDLSVYWYQQSLDQGLQFLIQYYNGEERAKGNILERFSAQQFPDLHSELNLSSLELGDSALYFCASSPQDRLNEKLFFGSGTQLSVL.

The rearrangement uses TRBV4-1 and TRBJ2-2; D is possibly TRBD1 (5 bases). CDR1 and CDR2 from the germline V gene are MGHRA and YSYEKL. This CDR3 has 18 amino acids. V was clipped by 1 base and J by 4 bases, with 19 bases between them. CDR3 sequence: CASSQGLLGREVTGELFF. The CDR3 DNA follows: TGCGCCAGCAGCCAAGGGCTGTTGGGCAGGGAAGTCACCGGGGAGCTGTTTTTT.

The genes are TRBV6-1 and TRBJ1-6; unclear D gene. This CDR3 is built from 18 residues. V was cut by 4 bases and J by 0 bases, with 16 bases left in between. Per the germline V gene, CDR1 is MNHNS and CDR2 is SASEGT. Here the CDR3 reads CASSVRGIDSSYNSPLHF. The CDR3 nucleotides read TGTGCCAGCAGTGTACGGGGTATAGATAGCTCCTATAATTCACCCCTCCACTTT.